This T cell receptor beta chain derives from a study of identical twins. General study points: It was possible that invariant MAIT and iNKT cells partly confounded the zero-insertion analyses. There were fewer insertions in abundant cord blood beta clonotypes, but memory repertoires showed no such pattern.

Only a few counts were recorded for this clonotype. Its specificity is unknown. The CDR3 covers 16 residues. The trim removed 6 bases at V and 4 bases at J, leaving 12 bases unmatched. Template switching (which added a universal primer site) was used, and cDNA carried unique molecular identifiers. In TCRdb, the 5' RACE reads were re-called with MiXCR into one record per CDR3 protein. The sample consists of about 660,000 distinct CDR3 sequences, over 8.5% of them appearing once. These data were also reused for a study on yellow fever vaccine responses in identical twins.

The rearrangement links TRBV12-3 or TRBV12-4 to TRBJ2-3; 8 nucleotides agree with TRBD1. The sequence was collected from a woman aged 18-35 years in good health. Sample: PBMCs. CDR3 DNA: TGTGCCAGCAGCTACCGGACAGGGCCGGGGGCAGATACGCAGTATTTT. Its translation: CASSYRTGPGADTQYF.